The entry below gives a single T cell receptor beta chain sequence along with its context. This clone's antigen is unknown. Per-nucleotide qualities are absent, and no much larger clonotype sits a single base away. The same CDR3 can be traced to other DNA sequences in this sample. The data were obtained in a study of PD-L1 blockade in urothelial cancer (dated by TCRdb to about 2017). Looking at the study overall: All patients started therapy in the mid-2010s and received atezolizumab 1,200 mg intravenously every 3 weeks. Progression-free survival longer than 6 months counted as durable clinical benefit, and TCR features were additionally tested against both progression-free and overall survival. Somatic, immune and clinical correlates of response to PD-L1 blockade with atezolizumab in urothelial cancer were the focus of an exploratory multi-omic analysis. Blood samples were analyzed 3 weeks after the start of treatment (second dose) and 6 weeks after the start of treatment. Pretreatment blood TCR-seq was available for 27 to 30 patients, at least one posttreatment blood collection was obtained for about 24 patients, and tumor TCR-seq was available for about 24 patients. Pretreatment tumor samples, along with matched peripheral blood serially collected before and after atezolizumab treatment, were subjected to TCR sequencing. Roughly nine patients achieved durable clinical benefit and some 21 did not. Patients had an ECOG performance status of 0 or 1 and had received between 0 and 3 prior chemotherapy regimens. Blood samples gave a median of around 140,000 T cells and tens of thousands of unique TCRs, with a median clonality of 0.080. In the same patients, whole exome sequencing and RNA sequencing of pretreatment tumors were performed in addition to TCR sequencing. About 90% of the roughly 29 patients were males with bladder-origin urothelial cancer, and about 65% of the 29 reported a prior smoking history.

Taken from cysteine to phenylalanine, the CDR3 has 19 residues. The DNA shown is the 57-base CDR3, in frame from base 1. The trim is 0 bases for V and 0 bases for J, with a gap of 15 bases between the germline ends. CDR1 and CDR2, looked up from the germline V gene, are LGHNA and YNFKEQ. Synthetic TCR analog templates were spiked into each PCR so that absolute template abundance could be estimated from read counts. The immunoSEQ assay used bias-controlled V and J gene primers to amplify TCRbeta CDR3 regions from genomic DNA. Rearranged TCRbeta segments were sequenced at approximately 20X coverage. The source study handled its data this way. Clustering was used to correct sequencing errors, and CDR3s were annotated against IMGT to assign V, D and J genes. Downstream analyses used only productive TCRbeta rearrangements, leaving out any out-of-frame or stop-codon sequences. Clonality was computed as one minus Shannon entropy normalized by the log of the number of unique productive sequences. Fisher's exact test with Benjamini-Hochberg correction, at a threshold of adjusted p below 0.01, was used to find clones that differed between time points or between blood and tumor. Entries here come from immuneACCESS through TCRdb and include only in-frame sequences with V and J called. Some clones fail to appear in such tables; in the studies checked, an unresolved V gene covers under half of the shortfall, and the cause of the remainder is unknown. V and J calls and clone size are copied from that table; D and trimming were computed from the DNA. This sample is represented by 85,000 to 100,000 clones; around 86% of them were singletons. Of the sample, about 2% falls within the top ten clones.

The sample's time point label, in plain terms: pretreatment peripheral blood. A total of 25 to 30 patients with locally advanced or metastatic urothelial carcinoma, treated at Memorial Sloan Kettering on a trial protocol, made up the cohort. Peripheral blood mononuclear cells were collected pretreatment and during treatment, at between 1 and 8 total time points per patient. The Qiagen DNeasy Blood extraction kit was used to purify genomic DNA from total PBMCs and tumor samples. PBMCs were collected pretreatment and during treatment and were isolated and stored as previously described. What the study reported, not specific to this receptor: Small sample size (n of about 30) and many exploratory analyses mean the results are intended to be hypothesis-generating. A pretreatment peripheral blood TCR clonality below the median was linked to improved progression-free and overall survival. At 3 weeks after the start of treatment, tumor-associated TCR clones in peripheral blood had expanded more in patients with durable benefit (n ≈ 24, p = 0.022).

The sequences come from PBMCs, collected around atezolizumab (anti-PD-L1) treatment. The chain couples TRBV4-2 to TRBJ1-6; the D segment could be TRBD1, given 6 matching bases. This TCR derives from a man in his fifties or sixties with urothelial cancer. The DNA sequence is given as TGTGCCAGCAGCCAAGATAGAACAGGGTATTCCTCCTATAATTCACCCCTCCACTTT. This encodes CASSQDRTGYSSYNSPLHF.